The 8 T cell receptor beta chains below come from one sample, sequenced in a study of blood T cell repertoires in COVID-19 (TCRdb year 2020). Library creation used the immunoSEQ multiplex PCR assay. Here the immuneACCESS table is served through TCRdb, limited to in-frame sequences with V and J called. Missing clones are a known gap in these copies; in checked studies unresolved V genes cover under half, and the rest lacks a known reason. This sample gives roughly 110,000 clones in total; around 75% of them show up just once. Approximately 0.9% of the sample is taken by the ten largest. Sequencing input: peripheral blood. The receptor set was obtained from a human donor with acute or convalescent COVID-19. The donor label of this sample is uncertain.

The V gene is TRBV30, the J gene TRBJ1-5, with D possibly matching TRBD1 (5 bases). Germline V gene sequence: CDR1 GTSNPN, CDR2 SVGIG (reference sequence). The CDR3 length is 13 residues. V shed 1 base and J shed 6 bases, with 10 bases lying between them. CDR3 coding DNA: TGTGCCTGGAGTGGGGGGGGAGGTCAGCCCCAGCATTTT. Translation: CAWSGGGGQPQHF.

The chain recombines TRBV5-1 with TRBJ2-7; D may be TRBD1 (5 bases). Trimming cost V 2 bases and J 5 bases, with 14 bases left between them. The CDR3 spans 14 residues. The germline gives CDR1 SGHRS, CDR2 YFSETQ. In DNA, the CDR3 is TGCGCCAGCAGCTTTTCCCCAGGGTTAAACGAGCAGTACGTC. It yields the protein CASSFSPGLNEQYV.

A few counts support this clone. The gene calls are TRBV7-2 and TRBJ1-6; no clear D. V lost 7 bases and J 10 bases, leaving 20 bases between the germline ends. Germline-derived CDR1 and CDR2 are SGHTA and FQGNSA. The CDR3 sequence is 15 residues long. The CDR3 DNA reads TGTGCCAGCATTCGAGTTGGAGGGTCGGGGTCACCCCTCCACTTT. Its protein product is CASIRVGGSGSPLHF. Full variable domain (rest looked up from reference TRBV7-2 and TRBJ1-6): GAGVSQSPSNKVTEKGKDVELRCDPISGHTALYWYRQSLGQGLEFLIYFQGNSAPDKSGLPSDRFSAERTGGSVSTLTIQRTQQEDSAVYLCASIRVGGSGSPLHFGNGTRLTVT.

The genes are TRBV5-1 and TRBJ2-1; TRBD2 matches 13 bases. Trimming at V came to 4 bases and at J to 5 bases, leaving 24 bases not matched to a gene. The CDR3 is 22 amino acids. Germline V gives CDR1 SGHRS, CDR2 YFSETQ. The CDR3 coding sequence is TGCGCCAGCAGCGTTGGACTAGCGGGGGTCTACCTTTCAGAGCGGACGGACAATGAGCAGTTCTTC. Protein product: CASSVGLAGVYLSERTDNEQFF.

The gene calls are TRBV12-3 or TRBV12-4 and TRBJ2-2; D not resolved. V was shortened by 6 bases and J by 3 bases, with 8 bases between the two germline ends. CDR3 length: 13 residues. The CDR3 loop is CASRSFDTGELFF. The CDR3 region has the DNA TGTGCCAGCAGGTCTTTTGACACCGGGGAGCTGTTTTTT.

This chain joins TRBV5-1 and TRBJ2-1; D gene ambiguous. The CDR3 length is 14 residues. Trimming removed 4 bases from V and 7 bases from J, with 15 bases in between. CDR1 and CDR2 (germline): SGHRS, YFSETQ. CDR3 sequence (DNA): TGCGCCAGCAGCCCCGGTGCGGTCCTGAATGAGCAGTTCTTC. Translating gives CASSPGAVLNEQFF.

The J gene is TRBJ2-3, the V gene TRBV6-2 or TRBV6-3, with 8 positions matching TRBD2. The CDR3 has 15 residues. V lost 0 bases, J lost 5 bases, and 4 bases stayed unmatched. CDR1 is MNHEY and CDR2 is SVGEGT in the germline V gene. The CDR3 sequence is CASSYSRSGGDTQYF. CDR3 DNA sequence: TGTGCCAGCAGTTACTCAAGGAGCGGGGGAGATACGCAGTATTTT.

The genes are TRBV6-2 or TRBV6-3 and TRBJ1-3, with 7 bases identical to TRBD1. Germline V gene sequence: CDR1 MNHEY, CDR2 SVGEGT. This CDR3 spans 14 amino acids. V trimming: 6 bases; J trimming: 3 bases; junction bases outside the gene matches: 5. CDR3 sequence reads: CASSSDRLGNTIYF. DNA for the CDR3: TGTGCCAGCAGCTCGGACAGGCTTGGAAACACCATATATTTT.